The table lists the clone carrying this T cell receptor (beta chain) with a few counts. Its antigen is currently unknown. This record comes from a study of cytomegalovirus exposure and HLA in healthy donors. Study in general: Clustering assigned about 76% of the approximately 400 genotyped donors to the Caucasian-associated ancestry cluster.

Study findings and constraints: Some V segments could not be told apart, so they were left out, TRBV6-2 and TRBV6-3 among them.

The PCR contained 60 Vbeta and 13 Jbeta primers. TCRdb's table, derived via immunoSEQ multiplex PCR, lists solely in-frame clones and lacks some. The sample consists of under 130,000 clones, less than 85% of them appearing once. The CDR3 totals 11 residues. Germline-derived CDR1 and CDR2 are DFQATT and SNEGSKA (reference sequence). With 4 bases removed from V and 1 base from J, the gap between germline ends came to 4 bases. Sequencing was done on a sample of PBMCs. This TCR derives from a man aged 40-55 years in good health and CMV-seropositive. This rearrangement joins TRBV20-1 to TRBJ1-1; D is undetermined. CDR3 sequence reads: CSAIGNTEAFF. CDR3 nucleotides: TGCAGTGCTATCGGGAACACTGAAGCTTTCTTT.